This note documents a single T cell receptor (beta chain) sequence. These data originate in a study of shared clonotypes between healthy human individuals. At the level of the study: Used for every donor were three CD4 naive, three CD4 memory, two CD8 naive and one CD8 memory plate.

In the CD4+ fraction, cells were divided into CD45RA+ naive and CD45RA-negative memory subsets. This CDR3 comprises 14 residues. The V gene lost 5 bases and the J gene lost 5 bases, with 15 bases spanning the gap. From germline, CDR1 is MNHEY and CDR2 SVGAGI. Original handling: Owing to the provision of junction-only sequences devoid of quality scores by immunoSEQ, filtering differed. Sequencing was performed with immunoSEQ multiplex PCR; in TCRdb, only in-frame clones are kept and a portion is missing. The V and J calls and the clone size are those of that table, but D and trimming were determined from the DNA. The sample yields 2.5 million or so clones, approximately 90% seen once.

The chain has TRBV6-5 and TRBJ1-1; D is unresolved. The specimen sequenced was naive CD4+ T cells sorted from blood. As to subset: CD45RA+ positively selected. This sequence originates from a man aged 18 to 35 in good health. In DNA, the CDR3 is TGTGCCAGCAGTCACCGAGCCGGTGGGACTGAAGCTTTCTTT. Amino acids: CASSHRAGGTEAFF.